These 21 T cell receptor beta chains were all obtained from the same sample, sequenced in a study of CD8 T cells in Susac syndrome. RNA, at about 0.45 to 1 ug, was reverse transcribed with random hexamers. One entry per CDR3 protein results from TCRdb running MiXCR on the immunoSEQ multiplex PCR reads. This sample has about 210,000 distinct CDR3 sequences, with approximately 95% found just once. Sequenced: CD4+ T cells from PBMCs. The receptors here all came from a human donor with multiple sclerosis.

This clonotype is a singleton in its sample. J is TRBJ1-1 and V is TRBV6-5; possibly TRBD1 for D (5 bases). The CDR3 runs to 15 residues. The V and J ends lost 5 bases and 3 bases respectively, with 16 bases between them. The germline CDR1 and CDR2 sequences are MNHEY and SVGAGI. The CDR3 coding sequence is TGTGCCAGCAGTGTAACAGGAGGCGGGGACACTGAAGCTTTCTTT. Protein product: CASSVTGGGDTEAFF.

The rearrangement joins TRBV27 to TRBJ1-2, with D hard to call. The V end lost 5 bases, the J end lost 2 bases, and 9 bases lay between the germline ends. The V gene's germline CDR1 is MNHEY and CDR2 SMNVEV (reference sequence). This CDR3 comprises 13 residues. CDR3 DNA sequence: TGTGCCAGCAGTCTGGATCCCAACTATGGCTACACCTTC. This translates into CASSLDPNYGYTF.

This chain joins TRBV5-4 and TRBJ2-1, with D tentatively TRBD2 (7 bases). Germline CDR1 SGHNT, CDR2 YYREEE (reference sequence). V was cut by 3 bases and J by 8 bases, with 18 bases left in between. The CDR3 is 15 amino acids. The DNA for the CDR3 is TGTGCCAGCAGCTCAGCTAAACAGGGAGGGGATGAGCAGTTCTTC. It specifies CASSSAKQGGDEQFF.

This clonotype was recorded only once. The chain combines TRBV20-1 with TRBJ1-5; D possibly corresponds to TRBD1 (6 bases). V lost 3 bases and J 5 bases, leaving 14 bases between the germline ends. This CDR3 comprises 14 residues. Germline V CDR1 and CDR2: DFQATT, SNEGSKA (reference sequence). The DNA of the CDR3 is TGCAGTGCTAGTAGGGGGGCCATTGATCAGCCCCAGCATTTT. Protein sequence: CSASRGAIDQPQHF.

The chain uses TRBV30 and TRBJ1-5; D is undetermined. Per germline, CDR1 GTSNPN and CDR2 SVGIG (reference sequence). V gave up 3 bases and J gave up 8 bases, with 20 bases separating them. The CDR3 extends over 15 amino acids. In DNA, the CDR3 is TGTGCCTGGAGCCAAACTAGGACGGGAAATGAGCCCCAGCATTTT. It is translated as CAWSQTRTGNEPQHF.

The J gene is TRBJ2-5, the V gene TRBV12-3 or TRBV12-4; D is undetermined. V lost 6 bases to trimming and J lost 0 bases, with 8 bases between them. This CDR3 is 13 amino acids long. In DNA form, the CDR3 reads TGTGCCAGCAGCCACCCCCACCAAGAGACCCAGTACTTC. Protein sequence: CASSHPHQETQYF.

The chain uses TRBV4-1 and TRBJ2-1, with 11 bases matching TRBD2. The CDR3 is 17 amino acids. Germline CDR1 is MGHRA and CDR2 is YSYEKL. J lost 6 bases, V lost 2 bases, and 9 bases had no gene match. As DNA, the CDR3 is TGCGCCAGCAGCCAAAGGGCCCTAGCGGGGGGTATCAATGAGCAGTTCTTC. It translates to CASSQRALAGGINEQFF.

The rearrangement links TRBV7-2 to TRBJ1-2, with 9 bases aligning to TRBD1. This CDR3 has 14 amino acids. Trimming at V came to 5 bases and at J to 8 bases, leaving 9 bases not matched to a gene. Germline values: CDR1 SGHTA, CDR2 FQGNSA. CDR3 DNA sequence: TGTGCCAGCAGCAACCGACAGGGGGTACCGGGCTACACCTTC. This codes for CASSNRQGVPGYTF.

J is TRBJ2-3 and V is TRBV18, with TRBD2 identical over 7 bases. V gave up 5 bases and J gave up 5 bases; unmatched junction bases: 1. The CDR3 consists of 12 residues. The germline V gene has CDR1 KGHSH and CDR2 LQKENI. CDR3 bases: TGTGCCAGCTCAACGGGGGGAGATACGCAGTATTTT. This translates into CASSTGGDTQYF.

The rearrangement joins TRBV9 to TRBJ2-7; TRBD2 agrees at 8 bases. J lost 3 bases, V lost 3 bases, and 5 bases had no gene match. This CDR3 is built from 14 residues. CDR1 is SGDLS and CDR2 is YYNGEE in the germline V gene. CDR3: CASSERGLSYEQYF. In DNA form, the CDR3 reads TGTGCCAGCAGCGAGCGGGGGCTAAGCTACGAGCAGTACTTC.

This chain connects TRBV7-3 to TRBJ1-6; unclear D gene. V lost 5 bases to trimming and J lost 10 bases, with 9 bases between them. The CDR3 loop spans 12 amino acids. CDR1 SGHTA and CDR2 FQGTGA come from the germline V gene. For the CDR3, the DNA is TGTGCCAGCAGCCGTCAAGAATCACCCCTCCACTTT. Its protein product is CASSRQESPLHF.

The genes are TRBV24-1 and TRBJ2-3; no reliable D call. Germline loops: CDR1 KGHDR, CDR2 SFDVKD. V was pared by 2 bases and J by 7 bases, with 15 bases between. The CDR3 runs to 15 residues. In nucleotides, the CDR3 is TGTGCCACCAGTGATTCAGTCCTAGGTTCAAATACGCAGTATTTT. This translates into CATSDSVLGSNTQYF.

The chain couples TRBV5-1 to TRBJ1-2; TRBD1 aligns across 10 bases. This CDR3 is 15 amino acids long. The ends lost 2 bases at V and 8 bases at J; junction bases unmatched: 9. Germline-derived CDR1 and CDR2 are SGHRS and YFSETQ. In nucleotides, the CDR3 is TGCGCCAGCAGCTTAGGGGACAGGGGTCTTGCGGGCTACACCTTC. Translation: CASSLGDRGLAGYTF.

The chain recombines TRBV14 with TRBJ2-1, with D maybe TRBD2 (5 bases). Germline CDR1 and CDR2: SGHDN and FVKESK. V was clipped by 1 base and J by 8 bases, with 12 bases between them. The CDR3 length is 14 residues. CDR3 DNA sequence: TGTGCCAGCAGCCAAGTACAGCTTAGCGATGAGCAGTTCTTC. The encoded protein is CASSQVQLSDEQFF.

In DNA, the CDR3 is TGTGCCTGGAGTGGAGGATACGAGCAGTACGTC. This translates into CAWSGGYEQYV. The chain has TRBV30 and TRBJ2-7; D not resolved. The CDR3 length is 11 residues. Germline V gene data show CDR1 as GTSNPN and CDR2 as SVGIG (reference sequence). V lost 1 base and J lost 4, with 5 bases in between.

In this sample, this clonotype turned up once. The CDR3, as DNA: TGTGCCAGCAGTGCGGCAGGACGCATGACTGAGCAGTTCTTC. It encodes CASSAAGRMTEQFF. The J gene is TRBJ2-1, the V gene TRBV25-1; D not resolved. V was trimmed by 4 bases and J by 9 bases, leaving 16 bases between them. In germline, CDR1 is MGHDK, CDR2 SYGVNS. CDR3 length: 14 residues.

The V and J genes are TRBV20-1 and TRBJ2-5; 8 bases are a match to TRBD2. This CDR3 is 14 amino acids long. V lost 4 bases and J lost 5; bases outside the gene matches: 9. The germline V gene encodes CDR1 DFQATT and CDR2 SNEGSKA (reference sequence). The CDR3 sequence is CSANDGGAGETQYF. Written as DNA, the CDR3 is TGCAGTGCTAATGACGGGGGGGCGGGCGAGACCCAGTACTTC.

DNA for the CDR3: TGTGCTAGTGGTCAGAGACAGGGTTTCGTATTGTACAATGAGCAGTTCTTC. Encoded protein: CASGQRQGFVLYNEQFF. This rearrangement joins TRBV12-5 to TRBJ2-1; 7 nucleotides match TRBD1. The CDR3 is made up of 17 amino acids. CDR1 is LGHNT, CDR2 FRNRAP, per germline. With 5 bases clipped from V and 4 bases from J, the junction kept 14 bases outside the gene matches.

The V call is TRBV7-2, the J call TRBJ2-7; D is unresolved. Germline lookup yields CDR1 SGHTA and CDR2 FQGNSA. The CDR3 is 13 amino acids. Trimming shortened V by 1 base and J by 0 bases, and 4 bases separated the two germline ends. The DNA for the CDR3 is TGTGCCAGCAGCTTAGTTCCCTCCTACGAGCAGTACGTC. Translation gives CASSLVPSYEQYV.

This chain connects TRBV7-9 to TRBJ2-3, with D possibly being TRBD1 (6 bases). CDR3 length: 16 amino acids. V was shortened by 7 bases and J by 1 base, with 18 bases between the two germline ends. Germline assignment: CDR1 SEHNR and CDR2 FQNEAQ (reference sequence). CDR3 protein: CASNWARGRGTDTQYF. The CDR3 nucleotides are TGTGCCAGCAATTGGGCCAGGGGCAGAGGCACAGATACGCAGTATTTT.

This chain connects TRBV20-1 to TRBJ2-3; D gene unclear. V shed 4 bases and J shed 0 bases, with 11 bases lying between them. The germline V gene encodes CDR1 DFQATT and CDR2 SNEGSKA (reference sequence). The CDR3 length is 14 residues. The CDR3 region has the DNA TGCAGTGCTAAGGACCCCTCTAGCACAGATACGCAGTATTTT. Translation: CSAKDPSSTDTQYF.